This TCR beta chain came from a study of cytomegalovirus exposure and HLA in healthy donors. For this clone: Its antigen is as yet unknown.

V was shortened by 1 base and J by 2 bases, with 12 bases between the two germline ends. Germline assignment: CDR1 SGHTA and CDR2 FQGNSA. The CDR3 is made up of 15 amino acids. Primers for the PCR totalled 60 Vbeta and 13 Jbeta. How the authors handled the data: Among the unique TCR beta chains that a later analysis counted, about 85 million in all, 10 million to 14 million were shared. Assay used: immunoSEQ multiplex PCR; TCRdb lists only in-frame clones, some missing. That table furnishes V, J and clone size, whereas the DNA furnished D and trimming. The profile shows fewer than 250,000 clones, roughly four fifths of them singletons. Study-wide results and limits: TCR beta V segments were, for the most part, productive about 87% or about 30% of the time in an earlier analysis. Certain indistinguishable V segments, among them TRBV6-2 and TRBV6-3, were excluded. For TCR beta chains, V- and J-gene trimming was later linked to a missense DCLRE1C variant.

The material sequenced was PBMCs. This receptor was identified in a woman aged 25 to 39 in good health and CMV-seropositive. The chain recombines TRBV7-2 with TRBJ2-7; a weak D match, TRBD2 (6 bases). Written as DNA, the CDR3 is TGTGCCAGCAGCTTAGATGCGGGACTGGCCTACGAGCAGTACTTC. Amino acid sequence: CASSLDAGLAYEQYF.